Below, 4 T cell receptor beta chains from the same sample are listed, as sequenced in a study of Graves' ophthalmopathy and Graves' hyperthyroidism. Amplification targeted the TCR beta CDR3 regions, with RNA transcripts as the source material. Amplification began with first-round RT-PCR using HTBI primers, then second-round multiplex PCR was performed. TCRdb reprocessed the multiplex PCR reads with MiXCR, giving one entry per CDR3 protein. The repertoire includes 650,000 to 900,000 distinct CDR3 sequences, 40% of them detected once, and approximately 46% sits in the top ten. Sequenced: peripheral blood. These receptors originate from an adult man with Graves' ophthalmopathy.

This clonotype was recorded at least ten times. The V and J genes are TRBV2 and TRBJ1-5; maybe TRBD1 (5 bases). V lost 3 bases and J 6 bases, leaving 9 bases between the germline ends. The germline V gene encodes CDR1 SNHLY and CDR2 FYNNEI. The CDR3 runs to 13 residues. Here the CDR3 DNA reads TGTGCCAGCAGTGACGGGGCAGGTCAGCCCCAGCATTTT. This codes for CASSDGAGQPQHF.

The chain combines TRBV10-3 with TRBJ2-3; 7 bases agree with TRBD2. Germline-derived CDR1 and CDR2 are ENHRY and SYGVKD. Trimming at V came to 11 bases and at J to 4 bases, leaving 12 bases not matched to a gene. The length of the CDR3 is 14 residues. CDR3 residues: CALKWTGGPDTQYF. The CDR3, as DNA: TGTGCCCTAAAGTGGACGGGAGGCCCAGATACGCAGTATTTT.

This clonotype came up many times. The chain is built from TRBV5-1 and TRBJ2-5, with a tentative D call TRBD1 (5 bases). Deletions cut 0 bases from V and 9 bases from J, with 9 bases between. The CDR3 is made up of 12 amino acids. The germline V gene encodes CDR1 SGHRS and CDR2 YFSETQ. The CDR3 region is CASSLGTQAQYF. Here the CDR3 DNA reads TGCGCCAGCAGCTTGGGGACACAGGCCCAGTACTTC.

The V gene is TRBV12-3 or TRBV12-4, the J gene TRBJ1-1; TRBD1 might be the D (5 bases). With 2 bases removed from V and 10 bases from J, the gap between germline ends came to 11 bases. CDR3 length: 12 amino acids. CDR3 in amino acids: CASSLQGSRAFF. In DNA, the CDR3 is TGTGCCAGCAGTTTACAGGGTTCCAGAGCTTTCTTT.